This TCR beta chain was identified during a study of blood T cell repertoires in COVID-19. Study-level background: COVID-19 samples, acute and convalescent, were from the United States, Italy and Spain. PBMCs, B-cell-depleted T cells, or T cells were the source of the cDNA or gDNA that made up the material.

Sequencing was performed with immunoSEQ multiplex PCR; in TCRdb, only in-frame clones are kept and a portion is missing. The sample lists 95,000 to 100,000 clones, around 80% seen once, with 10% in the top ten. The V end lost 5 bases, the J end lost 6 bases, and 14 bases lay between the germline ends. Germline loops: CDR1 SEHNR, CDR2 FQNEAQ (reference sequence). There are 14 residues in the CDR3. The chain uses TRBV7-9 and TRBJ2-1, with a tentative D call TRBD2 (6 bases). Material: peripheral blood. The sequence was obtained from a man between 65 and 85 years old with acute or convalescent COVID-19. CDR3 coding DNA: TGTGCCAGCAGCCTCTTGGGAGGAGGCAATGAGCAGTTCTTC. Its protein product is CASSLLGGGNEQFF. Full variable domain (missing parts from reference TRBV7-9 and TRBJ2-1): DTGVSQNPRHKITKRGQNVTFRCDPISEHNRLYWYRQTLGQGPEFLTYFQNEAQLEKSRLLSDRFSAERPKGSFSTLEIQRTEQGDSAMYLCASSLLGGGNEQFFGPGTRLTVL.